The 16 T cell receptor beta chains presented below share a single source sample, sequenced in a study of OX40 agonist ivuxolimab in advanced cancers. TCRdb keeps only in-frame clones here, not all; method: immunoSEQ multiplex PCR. The sample consists of around 80,000 clones, around 85% of them appearing once. The source was CD4+ or CD8+ T cells sorted from blood, collected in a trial of the OX40 agonist ivuxolimab. Every receptor here comes from an adult with an advanced solid tumor such as melanoma, head and neck, liver or kidney cancer.

The chain links TRBV19 to TRBJ1-2, with no clear D. This CDR3 is built from 14 residues. Trimming took 4 bases from V and 2 from J, leaving 11 bases between them. Germline loops: CDR1 LNHDA, CDR2 SQIVND (reference sequence). The CDR3 is CASSRSGLNYGYTF. The CDR3 DNA reads TGTGCCAGTAGTAGGTCAGGTCTCAACTATGGCTACACCTTC.

This chain uses TRBV6-5 with TRBJ1-5; no firm D call. Trimming took off 1 base at V and 7 bases at J, with 8 bases between the two ends. CDR1 is MNHEY, CDR2 SVGAGI, per germline. This CDR3 spans 13 amino acids. The CDR3 is CASSYLDKQPQHF. DNA for the CDR3: TGTGCCAGCAGTTACTTAGATAAACAGCCCCAGCATTTT.

This clone was recorded only once. The V and J genes are TRBV7-9 and TRBJ2-1, with 7 bases identical to TRBD1. The length of the CDR3 is 11 residues. After removal of 1 base from V and 15 bases from J, the junction contained 3 bases not matched to a gene. Per the germline V gene, CDR1 is SEHNR and CDR2 is FQNEAQ (reference sequence). CDR3 loop: CASSLGQGLFF. The CDR3 nucleotides are TGTGCCAGCAGCTTAGGACAGGGTCTGTTCTTC. Supplemented by reference TRBV7-9 and TRBJ2-1, the full variable domain reads DTGVSQNPRHKITKRGQNVTFRCDPISEHNRLYWYRQTLGQGPEFLTYFQNEAQLEKSRLLSDRFSAERPKGSFSTLEIQRTEQGDSAMYLCASSLGQGLFFGPGTRLTVL.

This chain joins TRBV6-4 and TRBJ2-2; no clear D gene. The germline gives CDR1 MRHNA, CDR2 SNTAGT. The CDR3 contains 14 residues. V shed 5 bases and J shed 6 bases, with 13 bases lying between them. CDR3 sequence reads: CASSYPMVPGELFF. The DNA of the CDR3 is TGTGCCAGCAGTTACCCGATGGTCCCCGGGGAGCTGTTTTTT.

The CDR3 protein is CASSSGRARGYEQYF. The CDR3 DNA sequence: TGTGCCAGCAGCTCTGGTCGAGCCAGAGGCTACGAGCAGTACTTC. The chain joins TRBV13 to TRBJ2-5; D is ambiguous. The end of the DNA fits TRBJ2-7 better, so the J call may be wrong. This CDR3 comprises 15 residues. Germline lookup yields CDR1 PRHDT and CDR2 FYEKMQ (reference sequence).

The rearrangement joins TRBV14 to TRBJ1-1; D not certain. Germline loops: CDR1 SGHDN, CDR2 FVKESK. V was clipped by 6 bases and J by 4 bases, with 15 bases between them. The CDR3 length is 14 residues. DNA for the CDR3: TGTGCCAGCAGTCATACCGACTGGGGCACTGAAGCTTTCTTT. Amino acids: CASSHTDWGTEAFF.

The CDR3 nucleotides read TGTGCCAGCAGCCCAACCGGGACTAGCGGGAGTTTTTACAATGAGCAGTTCTTC. As protein: CASSPTGTSGSFYNEQFF. The rearrangement links TRBV7-3 to TRBJ2-1, with 14 bases lining up with TRBD2. Germline V gene data show CDR1 as SGHTA and CDR2 as FQGTGA. This CDR3 comprises 18 residues. V dropped 5 bases and J dropped 4; count of bases not matched to a gene: 10.

This clone is a singleton in its sample. The chain uses TRBV6-5 and TRBJ2-4, with 9 bases matching TRBD1. J lost 8 bases, V lost 2 bases, and 4 bases had no gene match. CDR3 length: 14 residues. The germline V gene encodes CDR1 MNHEY and CDR2 SVGAGI. This CDR3 reads CASSYRQGDDIQYF. CDR3 DNA: TGTGCCAGCAGTTACCGACAGGGGGACGACATTCAGTACTTC.

The rearrangement uses TRBV5-1 and TRBJ1-2; D gene unclear. Germline V lookup: CDR1 SGHRS, CDR2 YFSETQ. The CDR3 consists of 13 residues. V shed 4 bases and J shed 5 bases, with 12 bases lying between them. The CDR3 DNA follows: TGCGCCAGCAGCCTGGGTGGGTTATATGGCTACACCTTC. Translation gives CASSLGGLYGYTF.

The J gene is TRBJ2-5, the V gene TRBV7-9; TRBD2 matches 12 bases. V lost 3 bases, J lost 5 bases, and 4 bases stayed unmatched. This CDR3 has 15 amino acids. Looked up from germline, CDR1 is SEHNR and CDR2 is FQNEAQ (reference sequence). The CDR3 loop is CASSLTSGSMETQYF. CDR3 nucleotide sequence: TGTGCCAGCAGCTTGACTAGCGGGAGTATGGAGACCCAGTACTTC.

V is TRBV30 and J is TRBJ1-1; D unclear. The CDR3 consists of 11 residues. Germline V CDR1 and CDR2: GTSNPN, SVGIG (reference sequence). The germline V and J ends were trimmed by 2 bases and 11 bases, with 12 bases remaining between them. This CDR3 reads CAWSTAPSAFF. For the CDR3, the DNA is TGTGCCTGGAGTACAGCCCCGTCGGCTTTCTTT.

This clone has a single count. The V gene is TRBV9, the J gene TRBJ2-7; 12 bases agree with TRBD2. After removal of 4 bases from V and 6 bases from J, the junction contained 5 bases not matched to a gene. From germline, CDR1 is SGDLS and CDR2 YYNGEE. The length of the CDR3 is 14 residues. CDR3 residues: CASSKTSGSSEQYF. For the CDR3, the DNA is TGTGCCAGCAGCAAGACTAGCGGGAGTAGCGAGCAGTACTTC.

The chain employs TRBV6-6 and TRBJ1-5; 9 nucleotides agree with TRBD1. The V gene end was trimmed by 6 bases and the J gene end by 5 bases; junction bases not matched to a gene: 5. The germline gives CDR1 MNHNY, CDR2 SVGAGI (reference sequence). The CDR3 is 14 residues long. CDR3 DNA: TGTGCCAGCAGCCTTAGGACAGGGGATCAGCCCCAGCATTTT. Translated: CASSLRTGDQPQHF.

The chain recombines TRBV18 with TRBJ2-7, with D hard to call. Trimming shortened V by 3 bases and J by 5 bases, and 11 bases separated the two germline ends. The CDR3 has 13 amino acids. Germline V gene data show CDR1 as KGHSH and CDR2 as LQKENI. The CDR3 DNA sequence: TGTGCCAGCTCACCCCCACCGGCGGACGAGCAGTACTTC. Its translation is CASSPPPADEQYF.

This rearrangement joins TRBV5-1 to TRBJ1-6, with no clear D. The CDR3 has 13 residues. Trimming pared 2 bases from V and 7 bases from J, leaving 7 bases between. Germline V CDR1 and CDR2: SGHRS, YFSETQ. CDR3 in amino acids: CASSLAENSPLHF. The CDR3 DNA follows: TGCGCCAGCAGCTTAGCGGAGAATTCACCCCTCCACTTT.

Remarks on this clone: One end of the junction fails to match germline, which may point to a read error. V is TRBV14 and J is TRBJ2-4; D unclear. This CDR3 contains 14 residues. The V gene's germline CDR1 is SGHDN and CDR2 FVKESK. This CDR3 is CASSQDLARNIQYF. The CDR3 DNA reads as TGTGCCAGCAGCCAAGATCTGGCCAGAAACATTCAGTACTTC.